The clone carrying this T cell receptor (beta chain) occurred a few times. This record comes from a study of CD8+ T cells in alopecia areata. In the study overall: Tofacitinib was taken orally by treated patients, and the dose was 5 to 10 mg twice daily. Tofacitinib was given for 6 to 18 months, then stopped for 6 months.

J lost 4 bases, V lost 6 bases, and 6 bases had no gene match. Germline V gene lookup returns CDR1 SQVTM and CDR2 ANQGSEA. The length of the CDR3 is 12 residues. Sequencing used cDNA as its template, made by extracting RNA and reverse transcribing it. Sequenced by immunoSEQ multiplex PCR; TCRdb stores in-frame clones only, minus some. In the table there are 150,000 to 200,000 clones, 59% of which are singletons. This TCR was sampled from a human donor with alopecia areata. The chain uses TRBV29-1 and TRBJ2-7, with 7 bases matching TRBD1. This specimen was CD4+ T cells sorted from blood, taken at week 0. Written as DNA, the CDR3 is TGCAGCGTGGACCAGACAGGGTACGAGCAGTACTTC. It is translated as CSVDQTGYEQYF.